This T cell receptor beta chain originates from a study of T cell responses to AZD1222 COVID-19 vaccine. Broader study findings: Just five to seven people given AZD1222 tested seropositive at baseline. Females outnumbered males among donors, who were mostly white British; clonal diversity was possibly underestimated. Reportedly, nearly half the spike-specific TCRs target unmutated variant regions.

The CDR3 spans 16 residues. V lost 0 bases, J lost 3 bases, and 9 bases stayed unmatched. The repertoire was sequenced with immunoSEQ multiplex PCR; TCRdb's copy has only in-frame clones and lacks some. The repertoire holds 140,000 or so clones, about 86% seen once, with 3% to 4.5% in the top ten. With regard to this clone: Its target is not known.

Material: peripheral blood, obtained on day 0 of AZD1222 vaccination. The source of this sequence is an adult in good health. The J gene is TRBJ2-7, the V gene TRBV5-3; 7 nucleotides agree with TRBD1. TRBV5-3 is filed as an ORF, its function uncertain. CDR3 DNA: TGTGCCAGAAGCTTGGCCTCAGGGGGTGGGAACTACGAGCAGTACTTC. Amino acid sequence: CARSLASGGGNYEQYF.